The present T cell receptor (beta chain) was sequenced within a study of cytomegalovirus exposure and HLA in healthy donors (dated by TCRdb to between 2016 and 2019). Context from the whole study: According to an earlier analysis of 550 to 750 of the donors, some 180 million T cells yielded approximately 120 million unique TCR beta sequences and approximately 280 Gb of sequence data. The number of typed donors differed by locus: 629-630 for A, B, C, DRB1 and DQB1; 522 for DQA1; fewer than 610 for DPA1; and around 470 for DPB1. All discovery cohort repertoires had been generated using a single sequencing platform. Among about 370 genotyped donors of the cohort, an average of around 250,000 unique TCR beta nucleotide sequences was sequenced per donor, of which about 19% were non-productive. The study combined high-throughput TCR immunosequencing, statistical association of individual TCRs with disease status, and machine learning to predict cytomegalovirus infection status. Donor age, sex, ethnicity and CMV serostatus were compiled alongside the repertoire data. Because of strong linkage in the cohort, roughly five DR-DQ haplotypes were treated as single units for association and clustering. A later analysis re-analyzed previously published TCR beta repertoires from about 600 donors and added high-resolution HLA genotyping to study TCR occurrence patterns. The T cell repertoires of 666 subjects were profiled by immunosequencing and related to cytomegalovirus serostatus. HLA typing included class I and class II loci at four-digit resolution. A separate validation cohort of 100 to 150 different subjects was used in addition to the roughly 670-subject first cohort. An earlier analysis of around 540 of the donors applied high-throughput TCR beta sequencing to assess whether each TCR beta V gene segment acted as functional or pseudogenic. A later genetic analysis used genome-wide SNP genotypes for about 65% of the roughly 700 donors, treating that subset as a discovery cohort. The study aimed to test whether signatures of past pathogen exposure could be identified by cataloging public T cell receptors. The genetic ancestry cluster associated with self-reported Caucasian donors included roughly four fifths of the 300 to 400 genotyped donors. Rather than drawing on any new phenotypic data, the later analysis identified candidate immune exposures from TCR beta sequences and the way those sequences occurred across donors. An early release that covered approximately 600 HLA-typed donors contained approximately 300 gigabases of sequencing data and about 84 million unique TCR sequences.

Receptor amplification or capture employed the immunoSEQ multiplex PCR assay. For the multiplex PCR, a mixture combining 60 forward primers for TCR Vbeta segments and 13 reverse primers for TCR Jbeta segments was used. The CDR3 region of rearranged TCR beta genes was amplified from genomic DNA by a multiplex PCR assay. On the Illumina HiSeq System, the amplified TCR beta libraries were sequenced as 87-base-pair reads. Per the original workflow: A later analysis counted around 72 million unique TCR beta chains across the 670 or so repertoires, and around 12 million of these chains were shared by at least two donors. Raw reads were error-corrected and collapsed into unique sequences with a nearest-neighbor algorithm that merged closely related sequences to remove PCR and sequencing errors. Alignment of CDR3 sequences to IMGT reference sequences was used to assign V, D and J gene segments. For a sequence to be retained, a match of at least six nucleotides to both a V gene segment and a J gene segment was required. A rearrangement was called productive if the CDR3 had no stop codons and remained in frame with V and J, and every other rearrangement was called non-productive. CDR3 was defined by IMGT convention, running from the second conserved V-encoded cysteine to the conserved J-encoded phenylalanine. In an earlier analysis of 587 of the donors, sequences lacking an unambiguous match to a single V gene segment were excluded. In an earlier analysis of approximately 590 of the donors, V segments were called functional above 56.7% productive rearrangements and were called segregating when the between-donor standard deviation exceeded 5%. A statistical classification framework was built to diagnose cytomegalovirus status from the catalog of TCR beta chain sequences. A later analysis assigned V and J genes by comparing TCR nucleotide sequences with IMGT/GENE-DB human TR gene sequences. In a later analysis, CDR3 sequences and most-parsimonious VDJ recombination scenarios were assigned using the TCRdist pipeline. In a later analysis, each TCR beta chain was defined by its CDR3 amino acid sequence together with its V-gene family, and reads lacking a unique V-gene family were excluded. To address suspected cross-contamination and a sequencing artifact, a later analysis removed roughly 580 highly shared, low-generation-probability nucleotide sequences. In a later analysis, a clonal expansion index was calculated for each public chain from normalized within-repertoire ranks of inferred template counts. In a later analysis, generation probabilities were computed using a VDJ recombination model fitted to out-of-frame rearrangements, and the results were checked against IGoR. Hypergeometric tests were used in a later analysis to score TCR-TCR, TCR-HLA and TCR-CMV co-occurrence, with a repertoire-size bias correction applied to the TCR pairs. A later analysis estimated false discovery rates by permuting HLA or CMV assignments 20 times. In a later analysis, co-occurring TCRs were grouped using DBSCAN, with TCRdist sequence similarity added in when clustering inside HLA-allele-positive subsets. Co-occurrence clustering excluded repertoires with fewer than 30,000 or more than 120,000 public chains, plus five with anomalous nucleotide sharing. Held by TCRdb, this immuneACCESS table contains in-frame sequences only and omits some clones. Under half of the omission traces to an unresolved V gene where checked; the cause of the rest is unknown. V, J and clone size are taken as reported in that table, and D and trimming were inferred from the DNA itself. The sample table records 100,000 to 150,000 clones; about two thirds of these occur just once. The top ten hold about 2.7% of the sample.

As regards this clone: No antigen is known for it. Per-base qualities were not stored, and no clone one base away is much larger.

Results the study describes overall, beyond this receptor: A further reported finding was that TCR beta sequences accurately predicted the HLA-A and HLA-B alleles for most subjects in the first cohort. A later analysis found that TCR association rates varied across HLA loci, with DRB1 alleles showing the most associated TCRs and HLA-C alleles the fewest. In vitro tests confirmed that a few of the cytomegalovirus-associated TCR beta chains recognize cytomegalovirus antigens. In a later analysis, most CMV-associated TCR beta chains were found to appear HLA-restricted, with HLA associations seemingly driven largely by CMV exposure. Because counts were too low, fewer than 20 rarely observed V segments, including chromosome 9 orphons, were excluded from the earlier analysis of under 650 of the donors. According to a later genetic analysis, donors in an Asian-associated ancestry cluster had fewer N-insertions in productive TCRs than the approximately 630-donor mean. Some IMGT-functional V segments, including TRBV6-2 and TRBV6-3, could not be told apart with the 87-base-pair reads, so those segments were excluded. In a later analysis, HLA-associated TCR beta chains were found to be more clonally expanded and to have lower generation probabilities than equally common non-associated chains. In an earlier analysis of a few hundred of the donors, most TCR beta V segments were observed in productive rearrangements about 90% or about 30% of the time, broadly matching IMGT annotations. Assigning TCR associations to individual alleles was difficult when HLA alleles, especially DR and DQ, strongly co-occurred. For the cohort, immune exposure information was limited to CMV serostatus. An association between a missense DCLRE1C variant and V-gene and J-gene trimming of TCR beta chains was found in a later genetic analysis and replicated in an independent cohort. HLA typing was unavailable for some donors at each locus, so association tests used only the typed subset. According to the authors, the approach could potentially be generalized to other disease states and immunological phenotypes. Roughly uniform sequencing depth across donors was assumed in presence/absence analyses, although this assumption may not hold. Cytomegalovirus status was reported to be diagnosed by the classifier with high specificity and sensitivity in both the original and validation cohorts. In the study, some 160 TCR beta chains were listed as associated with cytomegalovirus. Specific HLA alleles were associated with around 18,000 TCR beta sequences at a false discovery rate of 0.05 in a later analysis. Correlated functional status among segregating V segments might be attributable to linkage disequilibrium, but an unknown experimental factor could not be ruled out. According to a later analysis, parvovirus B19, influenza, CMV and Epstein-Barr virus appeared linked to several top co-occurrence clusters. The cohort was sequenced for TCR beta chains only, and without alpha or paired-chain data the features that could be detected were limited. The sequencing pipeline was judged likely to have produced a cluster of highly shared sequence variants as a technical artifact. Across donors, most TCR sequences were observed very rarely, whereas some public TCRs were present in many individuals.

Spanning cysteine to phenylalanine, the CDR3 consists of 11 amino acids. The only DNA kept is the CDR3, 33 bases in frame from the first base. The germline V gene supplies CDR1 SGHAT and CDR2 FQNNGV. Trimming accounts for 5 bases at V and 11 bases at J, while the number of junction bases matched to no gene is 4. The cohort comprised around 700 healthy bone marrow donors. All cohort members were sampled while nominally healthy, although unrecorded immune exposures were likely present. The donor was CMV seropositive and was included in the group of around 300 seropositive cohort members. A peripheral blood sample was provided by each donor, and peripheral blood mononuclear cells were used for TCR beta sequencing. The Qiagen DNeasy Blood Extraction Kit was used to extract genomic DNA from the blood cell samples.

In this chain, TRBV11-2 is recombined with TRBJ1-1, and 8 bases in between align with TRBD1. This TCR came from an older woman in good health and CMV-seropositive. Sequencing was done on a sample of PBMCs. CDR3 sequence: CASSPTGGAFF. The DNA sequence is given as TGTGCCAGCAGCCCTACAGGGGGGGCTTTCTTT.